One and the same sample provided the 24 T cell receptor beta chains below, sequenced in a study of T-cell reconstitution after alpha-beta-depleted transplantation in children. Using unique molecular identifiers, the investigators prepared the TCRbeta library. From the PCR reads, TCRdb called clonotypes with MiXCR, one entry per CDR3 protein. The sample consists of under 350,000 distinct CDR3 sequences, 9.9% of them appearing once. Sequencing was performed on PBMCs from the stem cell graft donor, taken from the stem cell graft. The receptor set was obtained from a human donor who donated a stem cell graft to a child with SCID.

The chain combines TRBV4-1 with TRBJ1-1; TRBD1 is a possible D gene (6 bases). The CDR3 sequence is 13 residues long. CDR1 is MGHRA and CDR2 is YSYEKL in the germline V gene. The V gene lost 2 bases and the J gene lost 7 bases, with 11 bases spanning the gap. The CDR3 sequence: CASSQPGEDEAFF. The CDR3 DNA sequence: TGCGCCAGCAGCCAACCAGGGGAGGATGAAGCTTTCTTT.

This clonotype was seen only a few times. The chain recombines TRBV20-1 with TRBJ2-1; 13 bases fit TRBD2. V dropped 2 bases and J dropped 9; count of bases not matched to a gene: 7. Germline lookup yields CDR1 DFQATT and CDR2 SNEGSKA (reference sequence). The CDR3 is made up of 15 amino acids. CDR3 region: CSARTPGLAGPEQFF. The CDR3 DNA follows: TGCAGTGCTAGAACCCCGGGACTAGCGGGGCCTGAGCAGTTCTTC.

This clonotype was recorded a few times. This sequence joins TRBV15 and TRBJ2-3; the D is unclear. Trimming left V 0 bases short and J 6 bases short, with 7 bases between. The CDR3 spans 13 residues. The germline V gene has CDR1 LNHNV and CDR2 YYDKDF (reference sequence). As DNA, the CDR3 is TGTGCCACCAGCAGAGATGATGGGGATACGCAGTATTTT. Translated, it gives CATSRDDGDTQYF.

The DNA for the CDR3 is TGTGCCAGCAGTGGCATTACAGGGGCGAACACTGAAGCTTTCTTT. This sequence encodes CASSGITGANTEAFF. The gene calls are TRBV2 and TRBJ1-1; 7 nucleotides line up with TRBD1. The CDR3 has 15 residues. V was pared by 4 bases and J by 1 base, with 6 bases of the junction left unmatched. The germline V gene has CDR1 SNHLY and CDR2 FYNNEI.

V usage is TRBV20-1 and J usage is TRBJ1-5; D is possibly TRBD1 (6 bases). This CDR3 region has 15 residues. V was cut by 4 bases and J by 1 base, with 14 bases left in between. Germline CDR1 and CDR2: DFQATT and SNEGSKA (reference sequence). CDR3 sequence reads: CSAIQGGGSNQPQHF. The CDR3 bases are TGCAGTGCTATACAGGGAGGTGGGAGCAATCAGCCCCAGCATTTT.

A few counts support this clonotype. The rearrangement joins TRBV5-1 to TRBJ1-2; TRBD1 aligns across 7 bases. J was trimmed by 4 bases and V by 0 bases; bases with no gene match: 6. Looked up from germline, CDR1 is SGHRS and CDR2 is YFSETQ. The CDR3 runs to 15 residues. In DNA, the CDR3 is TGCGCCAGCAGCTTGGCCACAGGGGACCCCTATGGCTACACCTTC. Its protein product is CASSLATGDPYGYTF.

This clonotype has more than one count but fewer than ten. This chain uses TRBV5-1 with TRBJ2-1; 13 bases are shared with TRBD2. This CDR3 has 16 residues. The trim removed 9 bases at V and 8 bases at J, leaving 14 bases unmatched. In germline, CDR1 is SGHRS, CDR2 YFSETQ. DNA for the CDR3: TGCGCCACCATGACTAGCGGGGGGCCGGGCGGAGATGAGCAGTTCTTC. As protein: CATMTSGGPGGDEQFF.

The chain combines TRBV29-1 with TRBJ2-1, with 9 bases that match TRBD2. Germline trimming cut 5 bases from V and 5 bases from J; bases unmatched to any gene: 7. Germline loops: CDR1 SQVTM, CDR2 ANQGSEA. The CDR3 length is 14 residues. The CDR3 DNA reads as TGCAGCGTTCGAGGAGCGGGGGGCCACAATGAGCAGTTCTTC. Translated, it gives CSVRGAGGHNEQFF.

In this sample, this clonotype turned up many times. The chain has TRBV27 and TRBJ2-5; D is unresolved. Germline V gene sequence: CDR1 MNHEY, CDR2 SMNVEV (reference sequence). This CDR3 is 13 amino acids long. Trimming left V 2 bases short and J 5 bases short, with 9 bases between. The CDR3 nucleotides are TGTGCCAGCAGTTTAGATTTGGGGGAGACCCAGTACTTC. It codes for CASSLDLGETQYF.

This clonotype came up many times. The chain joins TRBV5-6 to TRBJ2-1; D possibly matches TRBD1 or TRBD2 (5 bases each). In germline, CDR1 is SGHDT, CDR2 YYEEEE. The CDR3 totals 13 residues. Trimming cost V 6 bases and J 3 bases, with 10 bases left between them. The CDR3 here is CASTRGRYNEQFF. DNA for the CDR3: TGTGCCAGCACCCGGGGCCGCTACAATGAGCAGTTCTTC.

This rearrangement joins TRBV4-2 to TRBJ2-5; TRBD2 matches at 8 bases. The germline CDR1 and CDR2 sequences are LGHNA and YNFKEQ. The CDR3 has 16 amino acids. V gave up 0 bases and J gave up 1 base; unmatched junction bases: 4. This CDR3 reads CASSQELRGAQETQYF. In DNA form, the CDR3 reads TGTGCCAGCAGCCAAGAGTTGCGGGGGGCCCAAGAGACCCAGTACTTC.

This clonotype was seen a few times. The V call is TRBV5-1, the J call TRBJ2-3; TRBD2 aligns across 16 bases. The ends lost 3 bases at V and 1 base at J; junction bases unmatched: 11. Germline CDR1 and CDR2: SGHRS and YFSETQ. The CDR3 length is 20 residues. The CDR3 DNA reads TGCGCCAGCAGCTCAATGGGACTAGCGGGGGGGCCGAGCGGCACAGATACGCAGTATTTT. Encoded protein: CASSSMGLAGGPSGTDTQYF.

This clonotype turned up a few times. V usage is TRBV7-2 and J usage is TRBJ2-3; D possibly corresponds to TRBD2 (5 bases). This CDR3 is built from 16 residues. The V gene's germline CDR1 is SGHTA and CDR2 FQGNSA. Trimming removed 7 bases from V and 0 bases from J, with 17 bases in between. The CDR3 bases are TGTGCCAGCACCACCGTGAGGGCCGGTAGCACAGATACGCAGTATTTT. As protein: CASTTVRAGSTDTQYF.

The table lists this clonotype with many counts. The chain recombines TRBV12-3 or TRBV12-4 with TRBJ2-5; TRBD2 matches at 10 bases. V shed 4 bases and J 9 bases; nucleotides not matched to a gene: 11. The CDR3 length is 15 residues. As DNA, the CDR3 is TGTGCCAGCAGTTCATTAGCGGGGGGCCCTACTCCCCAGTACTTC. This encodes CASSSLAGGPTPQYF.

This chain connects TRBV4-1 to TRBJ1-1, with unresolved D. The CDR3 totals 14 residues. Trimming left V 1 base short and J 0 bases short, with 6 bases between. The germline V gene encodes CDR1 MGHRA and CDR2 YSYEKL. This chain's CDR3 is CASSQAGMNTEAFF. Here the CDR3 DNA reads TGCGCCAGCAGCCAAGCCGGGATGAACACTGAAGCTTTCTTT.

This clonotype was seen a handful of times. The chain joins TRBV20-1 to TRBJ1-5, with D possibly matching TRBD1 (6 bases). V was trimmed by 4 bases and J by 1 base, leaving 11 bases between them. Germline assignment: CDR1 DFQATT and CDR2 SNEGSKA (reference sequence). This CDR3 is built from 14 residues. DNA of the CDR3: TGCAGTGCTAAGGCCGGGGGCAGCAATCAGCCCCAGCATTTT. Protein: CSAKAGGSNQPQHF.

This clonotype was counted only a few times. CDR3 DNA: TGTGCCACCAGCTCCGGGGGGGGCTATCAGCCCCAGCATTTT. This sequence encodes CATSSGGGYQPQHF. The chain combines TRBV15 with TRBJ1-5, with D maybe TRBD1 (6 bases). CDR1 is LNHNV, CDR2 YYDKDF, per germline (reference sequence). The CDR3 covers 14 residues. V dropped 5 bases and J dropped 5 bases, with 13 bases sitting between them.

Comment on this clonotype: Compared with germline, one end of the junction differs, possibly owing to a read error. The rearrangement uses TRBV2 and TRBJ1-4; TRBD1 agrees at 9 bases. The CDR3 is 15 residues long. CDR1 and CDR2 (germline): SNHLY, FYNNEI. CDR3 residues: CASSHRDRDEEKLVF. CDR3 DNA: TGTGCCAGCAGTCACCGGGACAGGGACGAGGAAAAACTGGTTTTT.

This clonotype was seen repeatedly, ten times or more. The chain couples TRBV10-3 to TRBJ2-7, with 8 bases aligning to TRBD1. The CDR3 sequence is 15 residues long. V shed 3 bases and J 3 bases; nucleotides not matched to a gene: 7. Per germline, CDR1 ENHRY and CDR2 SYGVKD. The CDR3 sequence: CAISDHTGGGYEQYF. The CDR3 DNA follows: TGTGCCATCAGTGACCACACAGGGGGAGGCTACGAGCAGTACTTC.

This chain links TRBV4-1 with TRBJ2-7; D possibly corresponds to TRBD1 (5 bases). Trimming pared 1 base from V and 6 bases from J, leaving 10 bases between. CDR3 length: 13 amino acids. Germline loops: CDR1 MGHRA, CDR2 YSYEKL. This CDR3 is CASSQGTTPEQYF. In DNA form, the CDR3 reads TGCGCCAGCAGCCAAGGGACAACTCCCGAGCAGTACTTC.

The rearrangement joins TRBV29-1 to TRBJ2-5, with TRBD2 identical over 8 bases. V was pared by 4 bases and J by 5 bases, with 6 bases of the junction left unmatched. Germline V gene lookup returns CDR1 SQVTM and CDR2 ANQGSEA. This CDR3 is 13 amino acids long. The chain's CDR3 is CSVVAGGGETQYF. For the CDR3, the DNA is TGCAGCGTTGTCGCGGGGGGAGGGGAGACCCAGTACTTC.

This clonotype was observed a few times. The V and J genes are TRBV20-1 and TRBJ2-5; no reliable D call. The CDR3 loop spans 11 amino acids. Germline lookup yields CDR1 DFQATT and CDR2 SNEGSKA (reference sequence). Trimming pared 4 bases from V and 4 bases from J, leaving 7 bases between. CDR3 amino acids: CSATMGETQYF. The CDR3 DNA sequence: TGCAGTGCTACGATGGGAGAGACCCAGTACTTC.

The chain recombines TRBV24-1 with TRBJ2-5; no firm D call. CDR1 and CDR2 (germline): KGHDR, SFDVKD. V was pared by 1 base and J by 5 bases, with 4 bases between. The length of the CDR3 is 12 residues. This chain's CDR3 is CATSDFGETQYF. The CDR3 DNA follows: TGTGCCACCAGTGATTTCGGTGAGACCCAGTACTTC.

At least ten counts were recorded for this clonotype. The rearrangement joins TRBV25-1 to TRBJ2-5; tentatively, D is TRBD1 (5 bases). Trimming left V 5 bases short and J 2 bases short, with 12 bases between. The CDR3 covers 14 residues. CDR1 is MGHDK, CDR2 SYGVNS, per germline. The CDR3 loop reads CASSTGGRQETQYF. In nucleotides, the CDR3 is TGTGCCAGCAGTACAGGCGGTCGTCAAGAGACCCAGTACTTC.